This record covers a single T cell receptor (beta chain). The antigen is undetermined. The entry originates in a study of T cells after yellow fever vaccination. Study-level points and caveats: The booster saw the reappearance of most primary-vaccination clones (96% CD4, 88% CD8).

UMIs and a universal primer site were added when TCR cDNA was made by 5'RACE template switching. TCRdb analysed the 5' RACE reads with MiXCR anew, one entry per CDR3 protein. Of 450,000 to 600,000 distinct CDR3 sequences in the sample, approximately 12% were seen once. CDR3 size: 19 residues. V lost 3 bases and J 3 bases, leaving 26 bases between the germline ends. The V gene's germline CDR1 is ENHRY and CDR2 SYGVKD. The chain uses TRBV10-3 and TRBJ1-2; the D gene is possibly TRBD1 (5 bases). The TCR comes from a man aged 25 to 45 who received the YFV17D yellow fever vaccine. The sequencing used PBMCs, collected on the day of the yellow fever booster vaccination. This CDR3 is CAISDSPYQRQILHYGYTF. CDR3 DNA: TGTGCCATCAGTGACTCCCCATACCAGAGACAGATCCTCCACTATGGCTACACCTTC.